This T cell receptor beta chain was recorded in a study of graft-versus-host responses after intestinal transplantation (TCRdb year 2021). General notes on the study: Multivisceral, liver-intestinal, or isolated intestinal transplants were received by the recipients. To identify alloreactive clones, pre-transplant mixed lymphocyte reaction products were sequenced and then compared with unstimulated pre-transplant donor and recipient T cells. Donor T cell macrochimerism was defined as a peak of at least 4% donor T cells among recipient peripheral blood mononuclear cells. After intestinal transplantation, graft-versus-host and host-versus-graft alloreactive T cell clones were followed in the graft, circulation and bone marrow using bulk TCR-beta CDR3 sequencing. A cohort of more than 20 intestinal transplant recipients, including one retransplant, was enrolled, and 3 patients lacking pretransplant specimens were excluded. Every recipient was given anti-thymocyte globulin induction, followed by about three years of maintenance tacrolimus and steroids. Rather than being sequenced by the commercial service, samples from a few later patients were sequenced in-house on an Illumina MiSeq and processed with MiXCR.

Cut back by 5 bases and 2 bases, the V and J ends lie 9 bases apart. CDR1 and CDR2 were assigned from the germline V gene (reference sequence) as MNHNY and SVGAGI. The CDR3 contains 14 residues, cysteine and phenylalanine counted. Only the CDR3 DNA stays, 42 bases, in frame from base 1. According to the study, the label for this sample's time point signals: cells obtained before transplantation from donor or recipient. CD3+CD4+ and CD3+CD8+ populations were FACS-sorted from unstimulated pre-transplant donor and recipient cells taken from spleen or lymph nodes. With respect to this clone: Its target antigen remains unknown. Base-call qualities are not available, and no considerably larger clone is one nucleotide away.

Receptor amplification or capture employed the immunoSEQ multiplex PCR assay. For most patients, genomic DNA was isolated using the Qiagen DNeasy Blood and Tissue Kit and was shipped frozen to Adaptive Biotechnologies for TCR sequencing. For most patients, high-throughput TCR-beta CDR3 sequencing of genomic DNA was performed by Adaptive Biotechnologies. Regarding the original processing steps: TCR sequencing data for around 19 patients were retrieved from Adaptive's ImmunoSEQ software; three other patients were processed with MiXCR and VDJtools. To correct CD4 versus CD8 sorting errors, sequences present in both subsets at a frequency ratio below 5:1 were removed. CDR3 nucleotide sequences shared by donor and recipient were removed because the origin of these sequences could not be assigned. To count as alloreactive, a clone needed at least 2-fold expansion over unstimulated cells and a minimum CFSE-low frequency of 0.002% (template counts) or 0.001% (read counts). Clones detected in sequenced pre-transplant spleen, lymph node, or MLR CFSE-low populations of the donor or recipient were defined as mappable. Cumulative frequency of alloreactive clones was calculated as a percentage of all sequences weighted by copy number. TCRdb holds this immuneACCESS table with in-frame rearrangements only. Some clones are missing; in checked studies, unresolved V genes explain under half, and the rest has no known cause. The V and J calls and clone size were taken over from that table, and D and trimming were inferred from the DNA. Counted in this sample were 85,000 to 100,000 clones; about 90% of them appeared once. The ten most abundant clones make up around 0.1% of the sample.

General conclusions and limits of the study: The relatively low number and heterogeneity of intestinal transplant patients limited the conclusions. In the allografts of patients with donor T cell macrochimerism, GvH to HvG T cell clonal ratios were high. Early after transplant, peak levels of circulating GvH clones were found to be associated with declines in HvG clones. GvH clones turned up in recipient bone marrow, with some appearing earlier in ileal mucosa or blood, a pattern consistent with an intestinal mucosal origin.

Recombination joined TRBV6-6 with TRBJ2-2, and the D gene may be TRBD2, 5 bases matching. The sequence came from a human donor who received an intestinal transplant. The input for sequencing was unstimulated CD4+ T cells sorted from spleen or lymph node cells, taken before intestinal transplant. The CDR3 loop reads CASSPGENTGELFF. At the DNA level, the sequence is TGTGCCAGCAGTCCCGGGGAAAACACCGGGGAGCTGTTTTTT.